Reported below is one T cell receptor (beta chain). Its antigen is not identified. People who had autoimmune disease history or systemic immunosuppression were excluded. The data are from a study of OX40 agonist ivuxolimab in advanced cancers. Overall study results and limits: In a subset of nonresponders, normalized T-cell clonal expansion was also low. At 0.1 to 3.0 mg/kg, clonal expansion of CD4+ and CD8+ blood T cells had occurred by week 6.

Repertoires were generated with immunoSEQ multiplex PCR, while TCRdb's copy carries only in-frame clones and drops some. The sample yields fewer than 85,000 clones, about 90% seen once. From germline, CDR1 is LNHDA and CDR2 SQIVND (reference sequence). Trimming cost V 1 base and J 4 bases, with 8 bases left between them. The length of the CDR3 is 13 residues. This chain joins TRBV19 and TRBJ2-7; D remains unclear. The sequencing used CD4+ or CD8+ T cells sorted from blood, collected in a trial of the OX40 agonist ivuxolimab. The sequence was collected from an adult with an advanced solid tumor such as melanoma, head and neck, liver or kidney cancer. DNA of the CDR3: TGTGCCAGTAGTATAGGTAGACCGTACGAGCAGTACTTC. Amino acid sequence: CASSIGRPYEQYF.